This T cell receptor beta chain was recorded in a study of cytomegalovirus exposure and HLA in healthy donors. Findings of the study overall: Three CMV-associated chains were confirmed in vitro to be specific for CMV antigens. Subsequent analysis revealed that first-cohort TCR clusters tended to co-occur in the 120 validation repertoires. Most TCR sequences proved rare, with some public TCRs found in many donors. The study recorded 150 to 200 TCR beta chains that were cytomegalovirus-associated.

The CDR3 spans 12 residues. V lost 9 bases and J 8 bases, leaving 16 bases between the germline ends. Germline V CDR1 and CDR2: MDHEN, SYDVKM. Profiled with immunoSEQ multiplex PCR; TCRdb holds only in-frame clones, not every one. The sample holds 150,000 to 200,000 clones, roughly 85% seen once. On this clone itself: Its specificity is not known.

Material: PBMCs. V is TRBV28 and J is TRBJ1-2; D is undetermined. The TCR comes from a man younger than 30 in good health and CMV-seropositive. As DNA, the CDR3 is TGTGCCAGTAACTTGGCAGGCGGGGGCTACACCTTC. Translation gives CASNLAGGGYTF.